This TCR beta chain was recorded in a study of CD8+ T cells in alopecia areata. Study at large: Treated patients took oral tofacitinib at 5 to 10 mg twice daily. Patients took tofacitinib for 6 to 18 months, followed by 6 drug-free months. Study-wide results and caveats: Lesional scalp, especially alopecia totalis/universalis, showed higher clonality than normal scalp.

Notes on this clone: As yet, its antigen is unknown.

Peripheral blood, together with lesional scalp punch biopsies, was collected from alopecia areata patients. The length of the CDR3 is 18 residues. J gave up 0 bases and V 0 bases, and 6 bases lay outside the gene matches. CDR1 SGHRS and CDR2 YFSETQ come from the germline V gene. Extracted RNA was reverse transcribed, and the resulting cDNA served as sequencing template. Only in-frame clones appear in the TCRdb table, and some are missing; sequencing was by immunoSEQ multiplex PCR. The table has 110,000 to 150,000 clones, approximately 49% seen once; the top ten hold 0.85% to 1%. The sequence derives from a human donor with alopecia areata. Material: CD4+ T cells sorted from blood, obtained at week 0. V gene TRBV5-1 combines with J gene TRBJ2-6; 7 bases fit TRBD1. The CDR3 spells CASSLVDRVNSGANVLTF. The DNA of the CDR3 is TGCGCCAGCAGCTTGGTCGACAGGGTGAACTCTGGGGCCAACGTCCTGACTTTC.